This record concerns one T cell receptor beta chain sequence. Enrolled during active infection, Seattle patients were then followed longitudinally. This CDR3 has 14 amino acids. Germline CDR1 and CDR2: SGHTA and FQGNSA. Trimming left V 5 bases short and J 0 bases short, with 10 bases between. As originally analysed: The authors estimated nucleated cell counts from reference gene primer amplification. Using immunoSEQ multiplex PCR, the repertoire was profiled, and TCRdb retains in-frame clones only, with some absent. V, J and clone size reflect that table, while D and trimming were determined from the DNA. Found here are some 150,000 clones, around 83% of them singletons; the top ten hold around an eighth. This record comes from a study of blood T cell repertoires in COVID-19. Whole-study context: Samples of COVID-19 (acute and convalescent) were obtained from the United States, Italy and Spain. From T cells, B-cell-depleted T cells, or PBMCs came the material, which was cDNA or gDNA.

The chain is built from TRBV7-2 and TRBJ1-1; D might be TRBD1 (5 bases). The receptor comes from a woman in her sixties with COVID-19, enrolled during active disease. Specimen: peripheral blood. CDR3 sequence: CASSPGGVNTEAFF. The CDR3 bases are TGTGCCAGCAGCCCCGGGGGGGTGAACACTGAAGCTTTCTTT.